This TCR beta chain was sequenced for a study of vaccination and CD4 T cells after COVID-19. Study-level background: Six males and four females, two Hispanic, made up the convalescents.

Treatment indicated: roughly nine-day PBMC culture with coronavirus spike peptide pools or control peptides (ViraFEST assay). Patients returned positive PCR results between March and December 2020, earlier than US Alpha, Beta and Delta variants. Wells that each held around 2 million PBMCs were cultured with roughly 9.8 IU/ml IL-2 and approximately 9.5 ug/ml peptide pools. Details on this clonotype: What it binds is not known.

CDR3 size: 14 residues. The germline V gene has CDR1 KGHDR and CDR2 SFDVKD. Trimming removed 6 bases from V and 0 bases from J, with 7 bases in between. At the Johns Hopkins FTIC core, DNA taken from cultured CD4+ T cells was sequenced by way of the Oncomine TCR Beta short-read assay. TCRdb redid the calling of the PCR reads with MiXCR, one entry per CDR3 protein. The table lists over 12,000 distinct CDR3 sequences, 35% to 50% of them singletons. The receptor comes from a human donor who had recovered from COVID-19. V and J are TRBV24-1 and TRBJ2-2; D might be TRBD2 (6 bases). Sequencing was carried out using CD4+ T cells from blood, cultured in vitro. The CDR3 sequence is CATSSGANTGELFF. CDR3 coding DNA: TGTGCCACCAGTTCGGGGGCGAACACCGGGGAGCTGTTTTTT.